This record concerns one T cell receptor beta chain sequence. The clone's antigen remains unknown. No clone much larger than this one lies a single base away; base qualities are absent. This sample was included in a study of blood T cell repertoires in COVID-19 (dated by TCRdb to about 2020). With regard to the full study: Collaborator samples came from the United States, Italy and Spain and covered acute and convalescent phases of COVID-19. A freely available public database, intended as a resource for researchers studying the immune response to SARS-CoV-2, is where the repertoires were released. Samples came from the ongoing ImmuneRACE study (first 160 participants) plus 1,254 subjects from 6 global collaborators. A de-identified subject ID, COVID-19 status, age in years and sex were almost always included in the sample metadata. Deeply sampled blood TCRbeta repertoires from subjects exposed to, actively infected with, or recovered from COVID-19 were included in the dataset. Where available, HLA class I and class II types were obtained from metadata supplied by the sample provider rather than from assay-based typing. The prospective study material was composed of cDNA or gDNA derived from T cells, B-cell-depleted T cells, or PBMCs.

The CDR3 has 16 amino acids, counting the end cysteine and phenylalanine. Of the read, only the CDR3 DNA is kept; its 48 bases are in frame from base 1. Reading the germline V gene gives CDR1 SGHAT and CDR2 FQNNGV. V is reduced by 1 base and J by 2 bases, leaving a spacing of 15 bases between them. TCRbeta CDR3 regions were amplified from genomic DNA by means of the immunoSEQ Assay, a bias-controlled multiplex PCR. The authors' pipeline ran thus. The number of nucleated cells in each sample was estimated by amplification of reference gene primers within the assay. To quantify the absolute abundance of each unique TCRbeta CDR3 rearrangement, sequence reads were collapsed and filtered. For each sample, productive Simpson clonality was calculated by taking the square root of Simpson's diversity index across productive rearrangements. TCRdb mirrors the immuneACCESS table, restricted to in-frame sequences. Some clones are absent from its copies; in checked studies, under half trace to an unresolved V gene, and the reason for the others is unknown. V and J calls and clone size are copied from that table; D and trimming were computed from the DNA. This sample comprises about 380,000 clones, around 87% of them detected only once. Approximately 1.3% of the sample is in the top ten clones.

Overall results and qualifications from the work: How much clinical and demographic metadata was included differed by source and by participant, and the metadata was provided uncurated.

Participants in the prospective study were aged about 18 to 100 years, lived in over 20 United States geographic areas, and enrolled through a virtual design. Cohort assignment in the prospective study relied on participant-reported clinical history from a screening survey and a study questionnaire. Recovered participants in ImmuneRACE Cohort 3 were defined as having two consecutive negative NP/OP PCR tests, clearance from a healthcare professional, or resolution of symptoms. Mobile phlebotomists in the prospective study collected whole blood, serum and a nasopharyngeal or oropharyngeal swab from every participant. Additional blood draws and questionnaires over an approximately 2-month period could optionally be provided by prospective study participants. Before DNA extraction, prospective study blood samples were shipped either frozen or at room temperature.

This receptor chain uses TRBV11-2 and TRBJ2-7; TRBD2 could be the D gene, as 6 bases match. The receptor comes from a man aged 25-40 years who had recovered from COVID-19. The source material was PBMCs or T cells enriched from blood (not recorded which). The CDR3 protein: CASSLVRGFPPYEQYF. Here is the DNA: TGTGCCAGCAGCTTAGTTCGGGGGTTTCCACCCTACGAGCAGTACTTC.